One and the same sample provided the 28 T cell receptor beta chains below, sequenced in a study of T cells after yellow fever vaccination. Via MiXCR, TCRdb re-called the 5' RACE reads, giving one row per CDR3 protein. The table lists hundreds of thousands of distinct CDR3 sequences, around 6.4% of them singletons, with approximately 15% in the top ten. The sample consisted of PBMCs, taken 5 days after the yellow fever booster vaccination. Every receptor here comes from a man younger than 45 who received the YFV17D yellow fever vaccine.

This clonotype has more than one count but fewer than ten. The genes are TRBV18 and TRBJ2-7; D is unclear. The CDR3 sequence is 15 residues long. Trimming shortened V by 0 bases and J by 2 bases, and 11 bases separated the two germline ends. Germline lookup yields CDR1 KGHSH and CDR2 LQKENI. The CDR3 loop is CASSPPSVIAYEQYF. CDR3 bases: TGTGCCAGCTCACCACCGTCTGTCATTGCCTACGAGCAGTACTTC. Based on the CDR3 plus reference TRBV18 and TRBJ2-7, the full variable domain is NAGVMQNPRHLVRRRGQEARLRCSPMKGHSHVYWYRQLPEEGLKFMVYLQKENIIDESGMPKERFSAEFPKEGPSILRIQQVVRGDSAAYFCASSPPSVIAYEQYFGPGTRLTVT.

This clonotype was seen ten or more times. The DNA of the CDR3 is TGTGCCATAGAGCGGGGCAATCAGCCCCAGCATTTT. Its protein product is CAIERGNQPQHF. The rearrangement joins TRBV28 to TRBJ1-5; D not resolved. This CDR3 has 12 amino acids. V shed 10 bases and J shed 2 bases, with 9 bases lying between them. Germline CDR1 MDHEN, CDR2 SYDVKM.

This clonotype was seen only a few times. The chain joins TRBV6-2 or TRBV6-3 to TRBJ2-5; unclear D gene. The CDR3 is made up of 11 amino acids. V lost 7 bases and J 5 bases, leaving 8 bases between the germline ends. Germline CDR1 reads MNHEY; CDR2 reads SVGEGT. In DNA form, the CDR3 reads TGTGCCAGCACCGCCGGGGAGACCCAGTACTTC. Its translation: CASTAGETQYF.

This clonotype turned up a few times. The chain has TRBV4-1 and TRBJ2-3; D gene unclear. The germline V gene encodes CDR1 MGHRA and CDR2 YSYEKL. V lost 2 bases and J 4 bases, leaving 10 bases between the germline ends. This CDR3 has 14 residues. CDR3 sequence (DNA): TGCGCCAGCAGCCAATTCCCGGGCGCAGATACGCAGTATTTT. Residues: CASSQFPGADTQYF.

This clonotype occurred many times. J is TRBJ2-2 and V is TRBV5-4; 8 bases are a match to TRBD1. The junction had 8 bases not matched to a gene; V was cut back by 3 bases and J by 4 bases. Germline-derived CDR1 and CDR2 are SGHNT and YYREEE (reference sequence). This CDR3 is 16 amino acids long. The CDR3 region is CASSSGQGASTGELFF. Written as DNA, the CDR3 is TGTGCCAGCAGCTCCGGACAGGGCGCTTCCACCGGGGAGCTGTTTTTT.

The chain has TRBV5-1 and TRBJ1-2; 8 bases fit TRBD1. The CDR3 is 14 amino acids. Germline V lookup: CDR1 SGHRS, CDR2 YFSETQ. J was trimmed by 8 bases and V by 0 bases; bases with no gene match: 6. CDR3: CASSLADRGGGYTF. The CDR3 DNA sequence: TGCGCCAGCAGCTTGGCCGACAGGGGTGGAGGCTACACCTTC.

This clonotype was counted a few times. J is TRBJ2-5 and V is TRBV18; the match to TRBD2 covers 8 bases. The CDR3 runs 15 residues. The J segment lost 2 bases and the V segment lost 6 bases, leaving 8 bases of the junction unmatched. The germline V gene has CDR1 KGHSH and CDR2 LQKENI. The CDR3 coding sequence is TGTGCCAGCTCCCCGGGACTAGACAATCAAGAGACCCAGTACTTC. Its protein product is CASSPGLDNQETQYF.

In this sample, this clonotype turned up a few times. The chain is built from TRBV21-1 and TRBJ2-2; the table's D call, TRBD1, has no DNA check behind it. TRBV21-1 is shown as a pseudogene. The CDR3 has 19 amino acids. The CDR3 here is CASSNISSGTVTLTGELFF. CDR3 in DNA: TGTGCCAGCAGCAACATTAGTTCAGGGACAGTTACCCTCACCGGGGAGCTGTTTTTT.

The table lists this clonotype with many counts. The V call is TRBV5-1, the J call TRBJ2-7; D might be TRBD1 (6 bases). CDR3 length: 14 residues. Germline V gives CDR1 SGHRS, CDR2 YFSETQ. Between the trimmed V and J ends, which lost 6 bases and 5 bases, there was a span of 18 bases. The CDR3 DNA sequence: TGCGCCAGCACCGTGATGGGTAGACAGGACGAGCAGTACTTC. Encoded protein: CASTVMGRQDEQYF.

This clonotype was seen repeatedly, ten times or more. V is TRBV10-3 and J is TRBJ2-3; D is undetermined. Germline values: CDR1 ENHRY, CDR2 SYGVKD. This CDR3 spans 15 amino acids. V was clipped by 0 bases and J by 3 bases, with 10 bases between them. In DNA, the CDR3 is TGTGCCATCAGTGAGTCTGGTGCGTCTACAGATACGCAGTATTTT. This encodes CAISESGASTDTQYF.

The chain carries TRBV28 and TRBJ1-6, with D perhaps matching TRBD1 (6 bases). Germline V CDR1 and CDR2: MDHEN, SYDVKM. The CDR3 consists of 13 residues. Trimming left V 6 bases short and J 7 bases short, with 10 bases between. The CDR3 is CASRRDTNSPLHF. The CDR3 region has the DNA TGTGCCAGCAGGAGGGACACAAATTCACCCCTCCACTTT.

The rearrangement joins TRBV15 to TRBJ2-3; D is ambiguous. This CDR3 is 14 amino acids long. V was clipped by 0 bases and J by 0 bases, with 4 bases between them. CDR1 is LNHNV and CDR2 is YYDKDF in the germline V gene (reference sequence). The CDR3 sequence: CATSRDTSTDTQYF. The CDR3 DNA reads TGTGCCACCAGCAGAGATACTAGCACAGATACGCAGTATTTT.

J is TRBJ2-2 and V is TRBV5-1; the D gene is possibly TRBD1 (5 bases). Deletions cut 7 bases from V and 2 bases from J, with 12 bases between. The length of the CDR3 is 14 residues. Germline CDR1 reads SGHRS; CDR2 reads YFSETQ. CDR3 loop: CASGLTANTGELFF. The DNA of the CDR3 is TGCGCCAGCGGATTGACAGCAAACACCGGGGAGCTGTTTTTT.

This clonotype was counted at least ten times. In nucleotides, the CDR3 is TGCGCCAGCAGCTTGGGAGCGGACCTCTCCTACGAGCAGTACTTC. As protein: CASSLGADLSYEQYF. The rearrangement joins TRBV5-1 to TRBJ2-7; tentatively, D is TRBD2 (5 bases). Germline lookup yields CDR1 SGHRS and CDR2 YFSETQ. Deletions cut 0 bases from V and 0 bases from J, with 10 bases between. This CDR3 contains 15 residues.

The V and J genes are TRBV28 and TRBJ2-1, with 10 bases aligning to TRBD2. V gave up 7 bases and J gave up 5 bases; unmatched junction bases: 5. Germline CDR1 is MDHEN and CDR2 is SYDVKM. The CDR3 has 14 amino acids. The CDR3 DNA follows: TGTGCCAGCAAAGCGGGAGGGCCCGACAATGAGCAGTTCTTC. Its translation is CASKAGGPDNEQFF. The full variable domain, in which reference TRBV28 and TRBJ2-1 provide the parts outside the CDR3, is DVKVTQSSRYLVKRTGEKVFLECVQDMDHENMFWYRQDPGLGLRLIYFSYDVKMKEKGDIPEGYSVSREKKERFSLILESASTNQTSMYLCASKAGGPDNEQFFGPGTRLTVL.

V usage is TRBV11-1 and J usage is TRBJ1-6, with D possibly TRBD1 on 5 matching bases. The V end lost 5 bases, the J end lost 9 bases, and 14 bases lay between the germline ends. The CDR3 has 14 residues. Germline loops: CDR1 SGHAT, CDR2 FQDESV (reference sequence). CDR3 sequence (DNA): TGTGCCAGCAGCCCCTCCACTAGGGGTTCACCCCTCCACTTT. It specifies CASSPSTRGSPLHF.

This clonotype was seen a handful of times. The chain recombines TRBV11-2 with TRBJ2-3, with 7 bases identical to TRBD2. V shed 2 bases and J 5 bases; nucleotides not matched to a gene: 16. There are 18 residues in the CDR3. Germline V gene lookup returns CDR1 SGHAT and CDR2 FQNNGV. CDR3 sequence reads: CASSLYFVAAGAKDTQYF. The DNA of the CDR3 is TGTGCCAGCAGCTTATATTTTGTGGCGGCGGGAGCAAAAGATACGCAGTATTTT.

This clonotype occurred many times. The chain couples TRBV20-1 to TRBJ2-1; 8 bases are shared with TRBD2. The CDR3 has 13 residues. The J segment lost 9 bases and the V segment lost 6 bases, leaving 10 bases of the junction unmatched. Looked up from germline, CDR1 is DFQATT and CDR2 is SNEGSKA (reference sequence). CDR3 amino acids: CSAKREIYGEQFF. In DNA, the CDR3 is TGCAGTGCAAAGCGGGAGATTTATGGTGAGCAGTTCTTC.

In this sample, this clonotype turned up a few times. The chain links TRBV23-1 to TRBJ2-3; D not resolved. TRBV23-1 is treated as an ORF (open reading frame) with a function not yet certain. V shed 4 bases and J shed 3 bases, with 8 bases lying between them. The CDR3 totals 13 residues. The CDR3 sequence: CASSRRRTDTQYF. The DNA for the CDR3 is TGCGCCAGCAGTCGTAGAAGAACAGATACGCAGTATTTT.

There are many counts of this clonotype. The chain employs TRBV7-2 and TRBJ1-1; D call uncertain. The CDR3 contains 13 residues. Trimming cost V 1 base and J 5 bases, with 8 bases left between them. Germline V gives CDR1 SGHTA, CDR2 FQGNSA. CDR3 DNA: TGTGCCAGCAGCTTAGAGGGCGCAACTGAAGCTTTCTTT. Translation gives CASSLEGATEAFF.

This clonotype was recorded a few times. The chain employs TRBV7-2 and TRBJ2-5, with 10 bases identical to TRBD2. This CDR3 comprises 16 residues. V was pared by 4 bases and J by 2 bases, with 7 bases of the junction left unmatched. The V gene's germline CDR1 is SGHTA and CDR2 FQGNSA. DNA for the CDR3: TGTGCCAGCAGCTCAAGGACTAGCGGCACACAAGAGACCCAGTACTTC. Residues: CASSSRTSGTQETQYF.

This clonotype was observed a few times. This chain uses TRBV9 with TRBJ2-3; TRBD2 might be the D (5 bases). V was cut by 0 bases and J by 2 bases, with 13 bases left in between. From germline, CDR1 is SGDLS and CDR2 YYNGEE. This CDR3 region has 16 residues. CDR3 in amino acids: CASSVEGKADTDTQYF. Written as DNA, the CDR3 is TGTGCCAGCAGCGTAGAAGGGAAAGCGGACACAGATACGCAGTATTTT.

This clonotype was recorded at least ten times. The V gene is TRBV6-1, the J gene TRBJ2-5, with D perhaps assigned TRBD1 or TRBD2 (6 bases each). CDR1 and CDR2 (germline): MNHNS, SASEGT. This CDR3 region has 13 residues. The ends were cut back, 8 bases at V and 4 bases at J, with 14 bases in the middle. Here the CDR3 DNA reads TGTGCCAGCGCCTGGGGGGCCTCAGAGACCCAGTACTTC. Its protein is CASAWGASETQYF.

The V gene is TRBV20-1, the J gene TRBJ2-3; a weak D match, TRBD2 (5 bases). CDR3 length: 14 amino acids. V lost 5 bases and J 4 bases, leaving 16 bases between the germline ends. CDR1 is DFQATT, CDR2 SNEGSKA, per germline (reference sequence). In DNA form, the CDR3 reads TGCAGTGCTCCTAATCCCGAGGGCCCAGATACGCAGTATTTT. Translated, it gives CSAPNPEGPDTQYF.

The chain is built from TRBV6-2 or TRBV6-3 and TRBJ2-1; D possibly corresponds to TRBD2 (6 bases). Deletions cut 0 bases from V and 4 bases from J, with 7 bases between. This CDR3 has 14 amino acids. Germline values: CDR1 MNHEY, CDR2 SVGEGT. The CDR3 DNA reads as TGTGCCAGCAGTTACTCGGCGGGGTACAATGAGCAGTTCTTC. As protein: CASSYSAGYNEQFF.

The genes are TRBV3-1 and TRBJ2-6; perhaps D is TRBD1 or TRBD2 (5 bases each). With 4 bases removed from V and 4 bases from J, the gap between germline ends came to 11 bases. The CDR3 consists of 15 residues. CDR1 LGHDT and CDR2 YNNKEL come from the germline V gene (reference sequence). CDR3 region: CASSPRGLGANVLTF. In nucleotides, the CDR3 is TGTGCCAGCAGCCCGAGGGGCCTCGGGGCCAACGTCCTGACTTTC.

The gene calls are TRBV5-1 and TRBJ2-7; the match to TRBD2 covers 7 bases. Germline assignment: CDR1 SGHRS and CDR2 YFSETQ. V gave up 2 bases and J gave up 5 bases; unmatched junction bases: 10. The CDR3 sequence is 15 residues long. The CDR3 sequence: CASSLESGAVDEQYF. In nucleotides, the CDR3 is TGCGCCAGCAGCTTAGAAAGCGGGGCGGTGGACGAGCAGTACTTC. Filled out from reference TRBV5-1 and TRBJ2-7, the complete variable domain reads KAGVTQTPRYLIKTRGQQVTLSCSPISGHRSVSWYQQTPGQGLQFLFEYFSETQRNKGNFPGRFSGRQFSNSRSEMNVSTLELGDSALYLCASSLESGAVDEQYFGPGTRLTVT.

This clonotype showed up just a few times. The rearrangement links TRBV6-2 or TRBV6-3 to TRBJ2-7; 13 nucleotides agree with TRBD2. The germline gives CDR1 MNHEY, CDR2 SVGEGT. V trimming: 2 bases; J trimming: 2 bases; junction bases outside the gene matches: 0. The CDR3 spans 15 residues. The chain's CDR3 is CASSYGLAGAYEQYF. Written as DNA, the CDR3 is TGTGCCAGCAGTTACGGACTAGCGGGAGCCTACGAGCAGTACTTC.